This is a list of T cell receptor beta chains from one sample in a study of shared clonotypes between healthy human individuals. The method was immunoSEQ multiplex PCR; TCRdb's version includes in-frame clones alone and lacks a portion of them. The sample holds about 490,000 clones, roughly 85% seen once. The sample was PBMCs. The origin of the receptors is a woman in her thirties or forties in good health. Some clones in this sample may be carry-over from other donors' samples. The CDR3 runs from the conserved cysteine through the conserved F or W. Fields, in order: CDR3 protein, CDR3 DNA, D gene, CDR3 length, clone size, J gene, V gene. The D gene is left open where the match is weak. The size field is filled for only some rows; it gives once, few, many or a size class.

CASSTYGTEETQYF | TGTGCCAGCAGCACTTACGGGACGGAAGAGACCCAGTACTTC | NA | 14 | NA | TRBJ2-5 | TRBV11-2
CASSLGSSAAYEQYF | TGTGCCAGCAGCTTAGGCTCTAGCGCAGCCTACGAGCAGTACTTC | NA | 15 | NA | TRBJ2-7 | TRBV7-2
CAISGQAGGHNEQFF | TGTGCCATCAGTGGGCAAGCGGGAGGCCACAATGAGCAGTTCTTC | TRBD2 | 15 | NA | TRBJ2-1 | TRBV10-3
CASSQSRASGDWETQYF | TGCGCCAGCAGCCAGAGCCGGGCTAGCGGAGACTGGGAGACCCAGTACTTC | TRBD2 | 17 | NA | TRBJ2-5 | TRBV4-1
CASSLATPSTDSTDTQYF | NA | NA | 18 | NA | TRBJ2-3 | TRBV7-9
CASSLGAQETQYF | TGCGCCAGCAGCTTGGGGGCGCAAGAGACCCAGTACTTC | NA | 13 | NA | TRBJ2-5 | TRBV5-1
CATSRDYNEQFF | TGTGCCACCAGCAGAGATTACAATGAGCAGTTCTTC | NA | 12 | NA | TRBJ2-1 | TRBV15
CASSVSSGTFYGYTF | TGTGCCAGCAGCGTATCTTCAGGAACCTTCTATGGCTACACCTTC | NA | 15 | once | TRBJ1-2 | TRBV9
CASRRGGQYGYTF | TGTGCCAGCAGGCGGGGGGGACAGTATGGCTACACCTTC | TRBD1 | 13 | NA | TRBJ1-2 | TRBV6-5
CASSLGYSNQPQHF | TGCGCCAGCAGCTTGGGTTATAGCAATCAGCCCCAGCATTTT | NA | 14 | NA | TRBJ1-5 | TRBV5-1
CAISEQGLEAFF | TGTGCCATCAGTGAGCAGGGTCTTGAAGCTTTCTTT | NA | 12 | once | TRBJ1-1 | TRBV10-3
CASSEYKGRPDTQYF | TGTGCCAGCAGTGAATATAAGGGACGTCCAGATACGCAGTATTTT | NA | 15 | NA | TRBJ2-3 | TRBV25-1
CASTSGNLGTYNSPLHF | TGTGCCAGCACGAGCGGGAACTTGGGCACTTATAATTCACCCCTCCACTTT | NA | 17 | NA | TRBJ1-6 | TRBV2
CASSVEAQTYQPQHF | TGTGCCAGCAGTGTAGAGGCCCAAACATATCAGCCCCAGCATTTT | NA | 15 | NA | TRBJ1-5 | TRBV6-4
CASRLVPPCVRGQGALDYGYTF | TGTGCAAGTCGCCTAGTACCACCATGCGTCCGGGGACAGGGGGCATTGGACTATGGCTACACCTTC | NA | 22 | NA | TRBJ1-2 | TRBV12-2
CATRELSGANVLTF | TGTGCCACTAGAGAGCTCTCTGGGGCCAACGTCCTGACTTTC | NA | 14 | NA | TRBJ2-6 | TRBV19
CASDRQSYEAFF | TGTGCCAGCGATCGACAGAGTTACGAAGCTTTCTTT | NA | 12 | NA | TRBJ1-1 | TRBV2
CASSRDSSTDTQYF | TGTGCCAGCAGCCGGGACTCCAGCACAGATACGCAGTATTTT | NA | 14 | few | TRBJ2-3 | TRBV13
CAISEQGAVGTDTQYF | TGTGCCATCAGTGAACAGGGGGCGGTGGGCACAGATACGCAGTATTTT | TRBD1 | 16 | few | TRBJ2-3 | TRBV10-3
CASSITSTSGSTDTQYF | TGTGCCAGTAGTATAACTTCAACTAGCGGCAGCACAGATACGCAGTATTTT | TRBD2 | 17 | NA | TRBJ2-3 | TRBV19
CASSSSLWTVNTEAFF | TGTGCCAGCAGCTCATCTCTCTGGACAGTGAACACTGAAGCTTTCTTT | NA | 16 | NA | TRBJ1-1 | TRBV5-4
CASSVGNRAAQYF | TGTGCCAGCAGTGTGGGGAACAGGGCAGCCCAGTACTTC | NA | 13 | NA | TRBJ2-5 | TRBV6-5
CASGPQDSADTQYF | TGTGCTAGTGGTCCGCAGGACAGTGCAGATACGCAGTATTTT | NA | 14 | NA | TRBJ2-3 | TRBV12-5
CASYPGQGSEQYF | TGTGCCTCTTACCCGGGACAGGGTTCCGAGCAGTACTTC | TRBD1 | 13 | few | TRBJ2-7 | TRBV10-3
CASSIRWAQENNQPQHF | TGTGCCAGTAGTATTAGGTGGGCGCAGGAAAACAATCAGCCCCAGCATTTT | NA | 17 | NA | TRBJ1-5 | TRBV19
CASSRALAPYEQYF | TGTGCCAGCAGTCGGGCCCTAGCGCCGTACGAGCAGTACTTC | NA | 14 | NA | TRBJ2-7 | TRBV7-9
CASSLGLDTQYF | TGTGCCAGCAGCCTGGGGCTGGATACGCAGTATTTT | NA | 12 | NA | TRBJ2-3 | TRBV5-4
CASSTGTVQETQYF | TGTGCCAGTAGTACAGGGACGGTACAAGAGACCCAGTACTTC | NA | 14 | once | TRBJ2-5 | TRBV19
CASSLSGAFSPLHF | TGTGCCAGCAGCTTGTCAGGCGCGTTTTCACCCCTCCACTTT | NA | 14 | NA | TRBJ1-6 | TRBV5-6
CASSPGIAGRNTGELFF | TGCGCCAGCAGCCCCGGGATAGCGGGGCGGAACACCGGGGAGCTGTTTTTT | TRBD2 | 17 | NA | TRBJ2-2 | TRBV5-1
CASSQESDQPQHF | TGTGCCAGCAGCCAAGAGAGTGATCAGCCCCAGCATTTT | NA | 13 | NA | TRBJ1-5 | TRBV14
CASSQDLRAGEQYF | TGTGCCAGCAGCCAAGATCTCCGGGCCGGCGAGCAGTACTTC | NA | 14 | NA | TRBJ2-7 | TRBV4-2
CASSLGGGYTAFF | TGTGCCAGCAGCTTAGGGGGGGGCTATACAGCTTTCTTT | NA | 13 | NA | TRBJ1-1 | TRBV11-2
CASRSGAAGPSYNEQFF | TGCGCCAGCAGATCCGGGGCAGCGGGCCCCTCCTACAATGAGCAGTTCTTC | NA | 17 | once | TRBJ2-1 | TRBV5-1
CASGTGGEGGYTF | TGCGCCAGCGGGACAGGGGGCGAAGGAGGCTACACCTTC | TRBD1 | 13 | NA | TRBJ1-2 | TRBV5-1
CSVEGEGAFTEAFF | TGCAGCGTTGAAGGTGAGGGGGCGTTCACTGAAGCTTTCTTT | TRBD1 | 14 | few | TRBJ1-1 | TRBV29-1
CASSLLGTSVAFF | TGTGCCAGCAGTTTATTAGGCACGTCAGTGGCTTTCTTT | NA | 13 | many | TRBJ1-1 | TRBV28
CAISPRTDEQFF | TGTGCCATCAGTCCTAGGACGGATGAGCAGTTCTTC | NA | 12 | NA | TRBJ2-1 | TRBV10-3
CASSRSLGSDTQYF | TGTGCCAGCAGCCGCTCCCTGGGGTCAGATACGCAGTATTTT | NA | 14 | NA | TRBJ2-3 | TRBV4-2
CASSPRLARNEQFF | TGTGCCAGCAGCCCACGACTAGCGAGGAATGAGCAGTTCTTC | TRBD2 | 14 | NA | TRBJ2-1 | TRBV13